The present T cell receptor beta chain was sequenced within a study of cytomegalovirus exposure and HLA in healthy donors. The CDR3 extends over 18 amino acids. Germline loops: CDR1 SGHTA, CDR2 FQGTGA. The V end was cut by 4 bases, the J end by 1 base, with 19 bases between. 13 Jbeta primers and 60 Vbeta primers were used for the PCR. Using immunoSEQ multiplex PCR, the repertoire was profiled, and TCRdb retains in-frame clones only, with some absent. The repertoire holds about 90,000 clones, with less than 80% as singletons. The chain joins TRBV7-3 to TRBJ2-2; TRBD1 is a possible D gene (5 bases). This TCR came from a man aged 25 to 40 in good health and CMV-seronegative. Sequencing used PBMCs. The DNA of the CDR3 is TGTGCCAGCAGCTCAGGGCCCGAAACAGGATGGAACACCGGGGAGCTGTTTTTT. It is translated as CASSSGPETGWNTGELFF. Full variable domain (outside the CDR3, taken from reference TRBV7-3 and TRBJ2-2): GAGVSQTPSNKVTEKGKYVELRCDPISGHTALYWYRQSLGQGPEFLIYFQGTGAADDSGLPNDRFFAVRPEGSVSTLKIQRTERGDSAVYLCASSSGPETGWNTGELFFGEGSRLTVL.